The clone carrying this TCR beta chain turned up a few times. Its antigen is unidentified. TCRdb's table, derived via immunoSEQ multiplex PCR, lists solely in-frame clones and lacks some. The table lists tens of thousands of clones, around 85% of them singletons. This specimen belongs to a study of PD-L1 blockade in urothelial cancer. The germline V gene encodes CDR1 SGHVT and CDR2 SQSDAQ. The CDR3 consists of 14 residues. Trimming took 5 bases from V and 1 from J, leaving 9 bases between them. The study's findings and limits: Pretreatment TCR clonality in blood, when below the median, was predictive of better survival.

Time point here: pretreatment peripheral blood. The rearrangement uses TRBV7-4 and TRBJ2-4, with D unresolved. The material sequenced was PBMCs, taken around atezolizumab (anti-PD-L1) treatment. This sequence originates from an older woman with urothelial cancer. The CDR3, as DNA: TGTGCCAGCAGCGCCTCGAGCGCCAAAAACATTCAGTACTTC. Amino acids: CASSASSAKNIQYF.